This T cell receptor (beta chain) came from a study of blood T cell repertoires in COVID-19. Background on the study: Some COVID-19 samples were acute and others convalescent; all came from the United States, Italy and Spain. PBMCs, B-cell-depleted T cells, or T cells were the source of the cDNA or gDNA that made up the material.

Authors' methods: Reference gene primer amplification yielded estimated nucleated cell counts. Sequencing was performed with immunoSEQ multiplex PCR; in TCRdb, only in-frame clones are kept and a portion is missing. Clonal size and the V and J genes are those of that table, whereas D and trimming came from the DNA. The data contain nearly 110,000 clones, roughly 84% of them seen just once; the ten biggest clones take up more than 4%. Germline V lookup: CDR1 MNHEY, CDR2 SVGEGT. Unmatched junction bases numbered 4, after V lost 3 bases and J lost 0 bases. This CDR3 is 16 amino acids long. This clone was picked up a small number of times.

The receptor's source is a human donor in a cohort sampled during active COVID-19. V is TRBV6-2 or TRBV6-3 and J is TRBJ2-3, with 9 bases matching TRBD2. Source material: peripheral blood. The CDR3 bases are TGTGCCAGCAGTTATACTAGCGGGTATAGCACAGATACGCAGTATTTT. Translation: CASSYTSGYSTDTQYF.